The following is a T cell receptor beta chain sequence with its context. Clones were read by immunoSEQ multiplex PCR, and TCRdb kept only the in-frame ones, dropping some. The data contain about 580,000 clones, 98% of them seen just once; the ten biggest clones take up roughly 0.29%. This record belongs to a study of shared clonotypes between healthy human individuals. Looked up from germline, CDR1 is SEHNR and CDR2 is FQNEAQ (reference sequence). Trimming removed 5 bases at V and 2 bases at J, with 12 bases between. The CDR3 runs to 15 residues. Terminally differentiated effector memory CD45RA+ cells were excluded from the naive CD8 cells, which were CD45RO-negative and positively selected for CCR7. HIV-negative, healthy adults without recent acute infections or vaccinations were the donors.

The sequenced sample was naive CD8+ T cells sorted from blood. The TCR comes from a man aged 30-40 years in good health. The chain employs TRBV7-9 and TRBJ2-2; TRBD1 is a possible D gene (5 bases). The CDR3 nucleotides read TGTGCCAGCAGCGCCAAGGGGTCAAACACCGGGGAGCTGTTTTTT. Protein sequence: CASSAKGSNTGELFF.